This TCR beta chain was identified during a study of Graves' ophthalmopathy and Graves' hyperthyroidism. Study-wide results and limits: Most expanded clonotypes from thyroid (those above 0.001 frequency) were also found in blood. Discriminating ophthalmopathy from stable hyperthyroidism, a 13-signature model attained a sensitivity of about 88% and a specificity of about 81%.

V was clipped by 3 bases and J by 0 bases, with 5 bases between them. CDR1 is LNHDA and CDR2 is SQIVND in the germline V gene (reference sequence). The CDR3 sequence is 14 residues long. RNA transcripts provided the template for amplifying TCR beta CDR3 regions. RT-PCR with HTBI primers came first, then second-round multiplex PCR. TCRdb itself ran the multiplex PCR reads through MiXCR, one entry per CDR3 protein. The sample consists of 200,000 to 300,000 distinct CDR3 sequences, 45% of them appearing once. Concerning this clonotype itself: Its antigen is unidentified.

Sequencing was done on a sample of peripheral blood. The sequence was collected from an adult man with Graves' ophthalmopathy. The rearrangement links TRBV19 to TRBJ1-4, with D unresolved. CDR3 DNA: TGTGCCAGTAGTATGCTTACAACTAATGAAAAACTGTTTTTT. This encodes CASSMLTTNEKLFF.